Sequencing of this T cell receptor (beta chain) was carried out in a study of breast tumors, draining lymph nodes, adjacent tissues. A few counts support this clonotype. TCRdb ran MiXCR on the multiplex PCR reads and lists one entry per CDR3 protein. Counted here are about 120,000 distinct CDR3 sequences, approximately 20% occurring once; the ten biggest clones make up roughly 3.5%. This CDR3 has 15 residues. V trimming: 5 bases; J trimming: 5 bases; junction bases outside the gene matches: 8. From germline, CDR1 is MDHEN and CDR2 SYDVKM. The lymph nodes were axillary draining lymph nodes from breast cancer patients.

The source is a female donor with breast cancer. Some clones in this sample may be carry-over from other donors' samples. The specimen sequenced was axillary lymph node tissue. V gene TRBV28 combines with J gene TRBJ2-1, with 8 bases identical to TRBD2. The CDR3 DNA is TGTGCCAGCAGTCCCCCGGGAGGGTCAGACAATGAGCAGTTCTTC. This encodes CASSPPGGSDNEQFF. Supplemented by reference TRBV28 and TRBJ2-1, the full variable domain reads DVKVTQSSRYLVKRTGEKVFLECVQDMDHENMFWYRQDPGLGLRLIYFSYDVKMKEKGDIPEGYSVSREKKERFSLILESASTNQTSMYLCASSPPGGSDNEQFFGPGTRLTVL.